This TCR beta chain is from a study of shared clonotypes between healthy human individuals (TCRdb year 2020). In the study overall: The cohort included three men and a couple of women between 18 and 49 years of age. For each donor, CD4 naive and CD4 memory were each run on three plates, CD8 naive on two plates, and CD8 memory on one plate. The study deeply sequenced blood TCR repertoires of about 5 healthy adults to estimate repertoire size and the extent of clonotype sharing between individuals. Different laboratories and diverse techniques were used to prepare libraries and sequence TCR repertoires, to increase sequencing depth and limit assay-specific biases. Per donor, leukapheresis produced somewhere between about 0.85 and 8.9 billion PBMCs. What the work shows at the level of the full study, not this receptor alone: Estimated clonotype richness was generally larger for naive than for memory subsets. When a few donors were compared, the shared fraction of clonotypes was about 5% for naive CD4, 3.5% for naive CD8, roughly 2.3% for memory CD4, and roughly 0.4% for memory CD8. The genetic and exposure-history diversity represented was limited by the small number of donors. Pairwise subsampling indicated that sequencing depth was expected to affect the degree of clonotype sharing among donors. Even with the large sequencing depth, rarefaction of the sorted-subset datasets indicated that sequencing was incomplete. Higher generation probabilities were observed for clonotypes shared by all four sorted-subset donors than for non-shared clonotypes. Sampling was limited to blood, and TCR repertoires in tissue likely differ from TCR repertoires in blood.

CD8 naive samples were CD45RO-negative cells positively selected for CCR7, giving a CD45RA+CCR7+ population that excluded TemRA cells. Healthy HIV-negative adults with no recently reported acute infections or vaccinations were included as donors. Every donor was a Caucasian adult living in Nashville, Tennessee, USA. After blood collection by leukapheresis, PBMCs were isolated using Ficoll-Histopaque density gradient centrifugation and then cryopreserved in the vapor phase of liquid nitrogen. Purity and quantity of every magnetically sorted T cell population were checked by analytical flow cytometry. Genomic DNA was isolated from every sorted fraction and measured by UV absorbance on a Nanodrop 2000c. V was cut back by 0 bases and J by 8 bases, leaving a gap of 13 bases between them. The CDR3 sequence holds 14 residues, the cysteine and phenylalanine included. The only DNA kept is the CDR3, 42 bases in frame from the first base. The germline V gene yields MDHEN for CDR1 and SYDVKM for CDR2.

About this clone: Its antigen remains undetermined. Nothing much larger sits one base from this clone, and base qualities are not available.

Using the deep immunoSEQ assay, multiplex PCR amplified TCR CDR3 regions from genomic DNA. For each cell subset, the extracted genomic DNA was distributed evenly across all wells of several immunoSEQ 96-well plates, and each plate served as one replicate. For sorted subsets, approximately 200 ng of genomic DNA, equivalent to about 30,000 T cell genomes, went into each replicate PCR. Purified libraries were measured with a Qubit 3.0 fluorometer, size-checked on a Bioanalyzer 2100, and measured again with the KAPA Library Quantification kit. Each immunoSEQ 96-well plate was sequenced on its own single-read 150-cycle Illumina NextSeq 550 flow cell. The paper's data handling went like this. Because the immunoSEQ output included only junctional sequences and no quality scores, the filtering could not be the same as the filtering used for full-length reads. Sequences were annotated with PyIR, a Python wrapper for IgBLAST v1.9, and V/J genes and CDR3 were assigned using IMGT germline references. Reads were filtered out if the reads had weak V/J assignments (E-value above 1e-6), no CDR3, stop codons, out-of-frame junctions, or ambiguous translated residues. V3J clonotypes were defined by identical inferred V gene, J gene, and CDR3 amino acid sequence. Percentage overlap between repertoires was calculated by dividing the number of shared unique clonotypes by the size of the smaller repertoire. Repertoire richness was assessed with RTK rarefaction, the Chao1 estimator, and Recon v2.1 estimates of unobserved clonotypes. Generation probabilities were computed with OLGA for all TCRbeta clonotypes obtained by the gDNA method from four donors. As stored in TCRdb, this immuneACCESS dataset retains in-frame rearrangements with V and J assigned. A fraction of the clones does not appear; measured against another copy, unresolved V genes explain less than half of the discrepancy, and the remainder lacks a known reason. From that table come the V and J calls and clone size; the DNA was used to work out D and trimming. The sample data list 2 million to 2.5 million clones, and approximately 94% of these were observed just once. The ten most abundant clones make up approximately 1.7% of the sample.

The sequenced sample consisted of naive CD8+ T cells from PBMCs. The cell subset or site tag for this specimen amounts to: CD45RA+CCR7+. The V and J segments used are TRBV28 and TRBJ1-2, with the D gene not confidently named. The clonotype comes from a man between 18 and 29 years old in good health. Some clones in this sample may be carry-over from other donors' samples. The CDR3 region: CASSLWGPLEGYTF. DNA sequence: TGTGCCAGCAGTTTATGGGGTCCCCTTGAGGGCTACACCTTC.